Presented here are 17 T cell receptor beta chains from one specimen sequenced in a study of T cells expressing NK-cell markers. TCRdb reprocessed the 5' RACE reads; each CDR3 protein has one entry and no DNA is given. The repertoire table contains some 450,000 distinct CDR3 sequences. The sequencing sample was made of blood T cells: a sorted CD56 or NKG2C T cell subset, CD4+ or CD8+ T cells, or bulk PBMC T cells (not recorded which). These receptors originate from a woman between 18 and 70 years old in good health.

The rearrangement joins TRBV5-1 to TRBJ1-5. The CDR3 runs to 13 residues. Per germline, CDR1 SGHRS and CDR2 YFSETQ. CDR3 loop: CASRLEGNQPQHF.

V usage is TRBV12-3 or TRBV12-4 and J usage is TRBJ2-7; no DNA is available, so the TRBD1 call from TCRdb remains unchecked. The CDR3 has 15 residues. The CDR3 is CASSFNRGLSYEQYF.

The chain couples TRBV6-1 to TRBJ2-1; as DNA is missing, the TRBD2 call by TCRdb cannot be tested. The CDR3 spans 20 residues. Germline V gives CDR1 MNHNS, CDR2 SASEGT. CDR3 in amino acids: CASRNPGLADVTSSYNEQFF.

The V call is TRBV20-1, the J call TRBJ1-2; with no DNA, the TCRdb D assignment of TRBD1 cannot be verified. The CDR3 is made up of 12 amino acids. CDR1 and CDR2 (germline): DFQATT, SNEGSKA (reference sequence). CDR3 region: CSASVSGAGYTF.

The chain is built from TRBV28 and TRBJ2-6. Per germline, CDR1 MDHEN and CDR2 SYDVKM. This CDR3 contains 17 residues. The CDR3 sequence: CASSLQYRSSGANVLTF.

The chain recombines TRBV7-9 with TRBJ1-1; absent DNA, TCRdb's TRBD1 call cannot be checked. Germline V gives CDR1 SEHNR, CDR2 FQNEAQ (reference sequence). The CDR3 has 15 amino acids. The CDR3 region is CASSPRGGANTDAFF.

V gene TRBV28 combines with J gene TRBJ2-3; TCRdb reports TRBD1, a call that lacks DNA to check it against. The CDR3 has 14 residues. CDR1 and CDR2 (germline): MDHEN, SYDVKM. The CDR3 region is CASSSVFRVNTQYF.

This chain uses TRBV29-1 with TRBJ2-1; the D call from TCRdb, TRBD1, cannot be confirmed without DNA. This CDR3 is built from 17 residues. Germline assignment: CDR1 SQVTM and CDR2 ANQGSEA. CDR3 residues: CSVDSRDRGFRYNEQFF.

The chain carries TRBV5-1 and TRBJ2-5; the TCRdb call, TRBD1, lacks DNA for checking. The CDR3 is made up of 14 amino acids. Germline V lookup: CDR1 SGHRS, CDR2 YFSETQ. CDR3 sequence reads: CASHRDRPGETQYF.

The rearrangement links TRBV20-1 to TRBJ2-1; TCRdb designates TRBD1, a call that cannot be tested without DNA. The CDR3 has 15 amino acids. Germline assignment: CDR1 DFQATT and CDR2 SNEGSKA (reference sequence). The CDR3 region is CSASGDWGSGAEQFF.

This chain links TRBV7-3 with TRBJ2-7; with no DNA, the TCRdb D assignment of TRBD1 cannot be verified. This CDR3 contains 14 residues. Germline V gives CDR1 SGHTA, CDR2 FQGTGA. The CDR3: CASSLKRGAGEQYF.

The chain uses TRBV12-3 or TRBV12-4 and TRBJ1-1; no DNA is available, so the TRBD1 call from TCRdb remains unchecked. The CDR3 has 12 amino acids. This CDR3 reads CASCKRGSEAFF.

This sequence joins TRBV7-2 and TRBJ2-7; TCRdb designates TRBD1, a call that cannot be tested without DNA. The CDR3 has 14 amino acids. Germline CDR1 is SGHTA and CDR2 is FQGNSA. The CDR3 sequence: CASSHRDRGYEQYF.

The chain recombines TRBV20-1 with TRBJ2-7; the D call of TRBD1 rests on TCRdb alone, since no DNA is present to check it. The germline CDR1 and CDR2 sequences are DFQATT and SNEGSKA (reference sequence). The CDR3 covers 14 residues. CDR3 sequence: CSATRTVSSYEQYF.

This chain joins TRBV5-6 and TRBJ2-1. CDR3 length: 13 residues. Looked up from germline, CDR1 is SGHDT and CDR2 is YYEEEE. The CDR3 here is CASSLGSFDEQFF.

The chain employs TRBV5-4 and TRBJ2-7; TCRdb's D call of TRBD1 is untestable without DNA. Germline V gene lookup returns CDR1 SGHNT and CDR2 YYREEE (reference sequence). The CDR3 loop spans 13 amino acids. The chain's CDR3 is CASTIGGSYEQYF.

The chain has TRBV19 and TRBJ2-1; TCRdb calls TRBD2, which cannot be checked without DNA. This CDR3 region has 15 residues. Germline CDR1 is LNHDA and CDR2 is SQIVND (reference sequence). The CDR3 here is CASSSPGTSGNEQFF. The complete variable domain, with remaining parts taken from reference TRBV19 and TRBJ2-1, reads DGGITQSPKYLFRKEGQNVTLSCEQNLNHDAMYWYRQDPGQGLRLIYYSQIVNDFQKGDIAEGYSVSREKKESFPLTVTSAQKNPTAFYLCASSSPGTSGNEQFFGPGTRLTVL.